This is a list of T cell receptor beta chains from one sample in a study of long-term antiretroviral therapy in people with HIV. Profiling relied on immunoSEQ multiplex PCR, and the TCRdb table lists in-frame clones only, not all of them. Among roughly 35,000 clones listed, 85% were seen once. Specimen: unsorted PBMCs, collected about 3.4 years after starting antiretroviral therapy. These receptors all stem from a man between 18 and 29 years old with HIV. CDR3s include the opening cysteine and the closing phenylalanine or tryptophan. Fields, in order: D gene, V gene, clone size, J gene, CDR3 DNA, CDR3 protein. A D gene is named only where the DNA matches it firmly. Not every row has a clone size; where given, it reads once, few, many or a size class.

.,TRBV14,.,TRBJ1-1,TGTGCCAGCAGCCAACCCCAGACAGGGAACACTGAAGCTTTCTTT,CASSQPQTGNTEAFF
.,TRBV13,.,TRBJ1-2,TGTGCCAGCAGCCCTCTTGGGGACGCCTATGGCTACACCTTC,CASSPLGDAYGYTF
.,TRBV27,.,TRBJ1-4,TGTGCCAGCAGTTTAATGGGAAGAAAACTGTTTTTT,CASSLMGRKLFF
.,TRBV6-5,.,TRBJ1-1,TGTGCCAGCAGCTACGGCCGGGGGTACACTGAAGCTTTCTTT,CASSYGRGYTEAFF
.,TRBV4-1,.,TRBJ2-3,TGCGCCAGCAGCCAGCTCGAAGGGGGGGGCGACGCAGATACGCAGTATTTT,CASSQLEGGGDADTQYF
TRBD2,TRBV5-8,.,TRBJ2-5,TGTGCCAGCAGCTTGGACGGGGCGGGAGGAGAGACCCAGTACTTC,CASSLDGAGGETQYF
.,TRBV27,.,TRBJ1-1,TGTGCCAGCAGTTTATCGATGGCCTGGGCTGAAGCTTTCTTT,CASSLSMAWAEAFF
TRBD2,TRBV7-2,.,TRBJ2-7,TGTGCCAGCAGCTTAGGACTAGCGGGAGGAGGAGGGCTAAAGTACGAGCAGTACTTC,CASSLGLAGGGGLKYEQYF
.,TRBV19,few,TRBJ2-7,TGTGCCAGTAGTATAAGGGGTAACTACGAGCAGTACTTC,CASSIRGNYEQYF
.,TRBV27,.,TRBJ2-1,TGTGCCAGCAGTTTATTGGGGAATGAGCAGTTCTTC,CASSLLGNEQFF
.,TRBV2,.,TRBJ2-2,TGTGCCAGCAGTGAAGCACGAGCGGGGGAGCTGTTTTTT,CASSEARAGELFF
TRBD1,TRBV6-6,.,TRBJ2-7,TGTGCCAGCGGGGGACAGTCCTACGAGCAGTACTTC,CASGGQSYEQYF
.,TRBV7-2,.,TRBJ1-2,TGTGCCAGCAGCTTAGCGGGTAAACAGACCGGCTACACCTTC,CASSLAGKQTGYTF
.,TRBV6-6,.,TRBJ1-1,TGTGCCAGCAACGTGAACACTGAAGCTTTCTTT,CASNVNTEAFF
TRBD2,TRBV5-8,.,TRBJ2-5,TGTGCCAGCAGCCTCGGACTAGCGGTTACCCAAGAGACCCAGTACTTC,CASSLGLAVTQETQYF
.,TRBV7-9,.,TRBJ1-1,TGTGCCAGCAGCTTAGAGCTGCTGGACACCATGAACACTGAAGCTTTCTTT,CASSLELLDTMNTEAFF
.,TRBV28,.,TRBJ1-1,TGTGCCAGCAGTTTCCGGGGACCAGCTTTCTTT,CASSFRGPAFF
.,TRBV18,.,TRBJ2-3,TGTGCCAGCTCACCAAGAGGGTCTAGCACAGATACGCAGTATTTT,CASSPRGSSTDTQYF
.,TRBV7-6,.,TRBJ1-1,TGTGCCAGCAGCCGGAGGAACACTGAAGCTTTCTTT,CASSRRNTEAFF
.,TRBV6-5,.,TRBJ1-2,TGTGCCAGCAGTTACGCGGAAGGTCGAGGCTACACCTTC,CASSYAEGRGYTF
.,TRBV4-3,.,TRBJ2-6,TGCGCCAGCAGCCAAGATCCAAGACCCGGGGCCAACGTCCTGACTTTC,CASSQDPRPGANVLTF
TRBD1,TRBV7-9,.,TRBJ1-1,TGTGCCAGCAGCGGACAGGGGAGGCGTACTGAAGCTTTCTTT,CASSGQGRRTEAFF
TRBD1,TRBV6-1,.,TRBJ2-1,TGTGCCAGCATGCCGGGACAGGGGGGGAATGAGCAGTTCTTC,CASMPGQGGNEQFF
.,TRBV18,once,TRBJ2-1,TGTGCCAGCTCACCACCTCTGCGCCCGAGAGACAATGAGCAGTTCTTC,CASSPPLRPRDNEQFF
.,TRBV28,.,TRBJ1-2,TGTGCCAGCCTCCGGGTATTGGAATACACCTTC,CASLRVLEYTF
.,TRBV29-1,.,TRBJ1-4,TGCAGCGTTGAATTTTCGTCCAGGGACGCTAATGAAAAACTGTTTTTT,CSVEFSSRDANEKLFF